The 9 T cell receptor beta chains below were found in one sample sequenced in a study of blood T cell repertoires in COVID-19. Produced via immunoSEQ multiplex PCR; TCRdb's table is partial and in-frame only. The table lists about 130,000 clones, just under 85% of them singletons. What was sequenced was peripheral blood. The receptors were gathered from an elderly woman with acute or convalescent COVID-19.

The rearrangement joins TRBV10-3 to TRBJ1-5; D gene unclear. This CDR3 contains 13 residues. V shed 8 bases and J shed 5 bases, with 13 bases lying between them. Germline CDR1 and CDR2: ENHRY and SYGVKD. DNA of the CDR3: TGTGCCATCCGCGAACAGCCAGATCAGCCCCAGCATTTT. The encoded protein is CAIREQPDQPQHF.

The J gene is TRBJ2-3, the V gene TRBV7-9; 9 positions match TRBD2. CDR3 length equals 16 residues. With 1 base clipped from V and 2 bases from J, the junction kept 4 bases outside the gene matches. Germline V gene data show CDR1 as SEHNR and CDR2 as FQNEAQ (reference sequence). The CDR3 region has the DNA TGTGCCAGCAGCTTAGGTAGCGGGGGTCACACAGATACGCAGTATTTT. Amino acids: CASSLGSGGHTDTQYF.

The genes are TRBV19 and TRBJ2-2, with a weak D call TRBD1 (5 bases). From germline, CDR1 is LNHDA and CDR2 SQIVND (reference sequence). The CDR3 consists of 13 residues. The CDR3 here is CAVGQGYTGELFF. The CDR3 DNA sequence: TGTGCAGTGGGGCAGGGCTACACCGGGGAGCTGTTTTTT.

This clone was counted between two and nine times. J is TRBJ2-7 and V is TRBV5-8; possible D gene TRBD1, 6 bases. Trimming took off 2 bases at V and 3 bases at J, with 15 bases between the two ends. This CDR3 has 15 residues. Germline assignment: CDR1 SGHTS and CDR2 YDEGEE. For the CDR3, the DNA is TGTGCCAGCAGCTTTTGGACAGCCAATAACTACGAGCAGTACTTC. Translated: CASSFWTANNYEQYF. The entire variable domain, with the rest obtained from reference TRBV5-8 and TRBJ2-7, is as follows: EAGVTQSPTHLIKTRGQQATLRCSPISGHTSVYWYQQALGLGLQFLLWYDEGEERNRGNFPPRFSGRQFPNYSSELNVNALELEDSALYLCASSFWTANNYEQYFGPGTRLTVT.

V and J are TRBV6-5 and TRBJ1-1; the D is unclear. The CDR3 is made up of 15 amino acids. Germline CDR1 is MNHEY and CDR2 is SVGAGI. Trimming stripped 0 bases from V and 2 bases from J, with 10 bases between. The CDR3 reads CASSYSIAQNTEAFF. As DNA, the CDR3 is TGTGCCAGCAGTTACTCGATAGCACAAAACACTGAAGCTTTCTTT.

CDR3 nucleotide sequence: TGTGCCAGAAGGGAGAAGAGGGACAGGGCAATCAGCTCCTACGAGCAGTACTTC. Amino acids: CARREKRDRAISSYEQYF. The V and J genes are TRBV21-1 and TRBJ2-7; the table gives TRBD1 as D, unverified against the DNA. TRBV21-1 is annotated as a pseudogene. The CDR3 covers 18 residues.

This clone appeared a single time. This chain joins TRBV27 and TRBJ1-5; tentative D call: TRBD1 (6 bases). This CDR3 comprises 18 residues. Germline-derived CDR1 and CDR2 are MNHEY and SMNVEV (reference sequence). V dropped 6 bases and J dropped 7 bases, with 28 bases sitting between them. CDR3 residues: CASSRHSRGENFRQPQHF. CDR3 coding DNA: TGTGCCAGCAGCCGCCACTCCAGGGGCGAGAATTTCCGGCAGCCCCAGCATTTT.

The table lists this clone with a count of one. The chain links TRBV5-1 to TRBJ2-3, with a weak D call TRBD2 (6 bases). The CDR3 spans 13 residues. V dropped 4 bases and J dropped 2 bases, with 8 bases sitting between them. The V gene's germline CDR1 is SGHRS and CDR2 YFSETQ. The DNA of the CDR3 is TGCGCCAGCAGCCCTAGCGTCACAGATACGCAGTATTTT. Translated, it gives CASSPSVTDTQYF.

V usage is TRBV5-1 and J usage is TRBJ2-1; a weak D match, TRBD2 (6 bases). CDR1 SGHRS and CDR2 YFSETQ come from the germline V gene. The CDR3 spans 13 residues. The V and J ends lost 4 bases and 6 bases respectively, with 11 bases between them. The CDR3 nucleotides read TGCGCCAGCAGCCTCGGAGGGAGCAATGAGCAGTTCTTC. Translation gives CASSLGGSNEQFF. Using reference TRBV5-1 and TRBJ2-1 for the parts outside the CDR3, the full variable domain is KAGVTQTPRYLIKTRGQQVTLSCSPISGHRSVSWYQQTPGQGLQFLFEYFSETQRNKGNFPGRFSGRQFSNSRSEMNVSTLELGDSALYLCASSLGGSNEQFFGPGTRLTVL.